The next 25 T cell receptor beta chains were all read from a single sample in a study of control samples from healthy donors and cancer patients. TCRdb's copy holds only in-frame clones and misses some; the assay was immunoSEQ multiplex PCR. The repertoire holds approximately 140,000 clones, roughly nine tenths seen once, with 8.5% to 9.5% in the top ten. Sequencing was performed on blood. The origin of the receptors is a woman in her twenties or thirties in good health.

The DNA of the CDR3 is TGTGCCACCAGGGCCCCGAGCCAGATATTTGGAAACACCATATATTTT. Amino acids: CATRAPSQIFGNTIYF. The V call is TRBV24-1, the J call TRBJ1-3, with D hard to call. This CDR3 has 16 residues. The V gene's germline CDR1 is KGHDR and CDR2 SFDVKD. The V and J ends lost 7 bases and 3 bases respectively, with 18 bases between them.

The rearrangement links TRBV19 to TRBJ2-2; maybe TRBD2 (5 bases). This CDR3 has 13 residues. Germline-derived CDR1 and CDR2 are LNHDA and SQIVND (reference sequence). V lost 8 bases and J lost 5, with 12 bases in between. As DNA, the CDR3 is TGTGCCAGTGCCCGACGGGATACCGGGGAGCTGTTTTTT. Encoded protein: CASARRDTGELFF.

The chain links TRBV12-3 or TRBV12-4 to TRBJ1-5; D is uncertain. The V and J ends lost 3 bases and 0 bases respectively, with 3 bases between them. The CDR3 has 13 residues. CDR3 residues: CASSFNSNQPQHF. The CDR3 nucleotides read TGTGCCAGCAGTTTTAATAGCAATCAGCCCCAGCATTTT.

The chain uses TRBV4-1 and TRBJ2-3, with 7 bases matching TRBD1. The CDR3 is 15 residues long. The germline V gene has CDR1 MGHRA and CDR2 YSYEKL. After removal of 3 bases from V and 11 bases from J, the junction contained 14 bases not matched to a gene. The CDR3 loop is CASSQKGKTGTEQYF. Here the CDR3 DNA reads TGCGCCAGCAGCCAGAAGGGAAAGACAGGGACCGAGCAGTATTTT.

The gene calls are TRBV5-1 and TRBJ2-7; 8 bases are shared with TRBD2. The CDR3 spans 16 residues. V was clipped by 3 bases and J by 3 bases; unmatched bases: 11. Germline V gives CDR1 SGHRS, CDR2 YFSETQ. The CDR3 nucleotides are TGCGCCAGCAGCTCGGCGAATGGTCGGGAGGGCTACGAGCAGTACTTC. Residues: CASSSANGREGYEQYF.

The chain is built from TRBV30 and TRBJ2-1; TRBD2 agrees at 8 bases. The germline V gene has CDR1 GTSNPN and CDR2 SVGIG (reference sequence). The CDR3 runs to 13 residues. Trimming took 4 bases from V and 9 from J; bases not matched to a gene: 8. The CDR3 sequence: CAWIRDSGTEQFF. In DNA, the CDR3 is TGTGCCTGGATTCGGGATAGCGGGACTGAGCAGTTCTTC.

The rearrangement links TRBV2 to TRBJ1-1; unclear D gene. Germline-derived CDR1 and CDR2 are SNHLY and FYNNEI. This CDR3 region has 13 residues. The V end was cut by 4 bases, the J end by 0 bases, with 6 bases between. CDR3 bases: TGTGCCAGCAGTGGGGAGATGAACACTGAAGCTTTCTTT. Amino acids: CASSGEMNTEAFF.

J is TRBJ2-7 and V is TRBV2, with 10 positions matching TRBD1. Germline loops: CDR1 SNHLY, CDR2 FYNNEI. The CDR3 spans 14 residues. After removal of 5 bases from V and 6 bases from J, the junction contained 7 bases not matched to a gene. The CDR3 nucleotides are TGTGCCAGCAGTCCGACAGGGGGCTTAATCGAGCAGTACTTC. Encoded protein: CASSPTGGLIEQYF.

In DNA form, the CDR3 reads TGTGCCAGCAGCTTAGCCCGGGTGGAAGAGACCCAGTACTTC. Its translation is CASSLARVEETQYF. The chain is built from TRBV7-9 and TRBJ2-5; no definite D call. The V gene's germline CDR1 is SEHNR and CDR2 FQNEAQ (reference sequence). This CDR3 contains 14 residues. The germline V and J ends were trimmed by 0 bases and 3 bases, with 8 bases remaining between them.

Details on this clone: Other nucleotide sequences in the sample specify the same CDR3. The V gene is TRBV9, the J gene TRBJ2-1, with 9 bases matching TRBD2. The junction had 2 bases not matched to a gene; V was cut back by 1 base and J by 3 bases. Germline V gene lookup returns CDR1 SGDLS and CDR2 YYNGEE. The CDR3 loop spans 15 amino acids. CDR3 in DNA: TGTGCCAGCAGCGTACGAGCGGGAGGCTACAATGAGCAGTTCTTC. This codes for CASSVRAGGYNEQFF. The whole variable domain, filled in from reference TRBV9 and TRBJ2-1, reads DSGVTQTPKHLITATGQRVTLRCSPRSGDLSVYWYQQSLDQGLQFLIQYYNGEERAKGNILERFSAQQFPDLHSELNLSSLELGDSALYFCASSVRAGGYNEQFFGPGTRLTVL.

The gene calls are TRBV11-2 and TRBJ2-5; TRBD1 agrees at 8 bases. There are 14 residues in the CDR3. CDR1 is SGHAT and CDR2 is FQNNGV in the germline V gene. The V gene end was trimmed by 3 bases and the J gene end by 3 bases; junction bases not matched to a gene: 3. The chain's CDR3 is CASSFNRGEETQYF. The CDR3 DNA reads as TGTGCCAGCAGCTTTAACAGGGGGGAAGAGACCCAGTACTTC.

This sequence joins TRBV5-8 and TRBJ1-4; D is ambiguous. The CDR3 totals 11 residues. Germline V gene sequence: CDR1 SGHTS, CDR2 YDEGEE. V was trimmed by 4 bases and J by 15 bases, leaving 13 bases between them. The CDR3 DNA sequence: TGTGCCAGCAGCCCCGGTAGATTAATGTTTTTT. Amino acids: CASSPGRLMFF.

The V and J genes are TRBV28 and TRBJ1-6; D perhaps matches TRBD1 (6 bases). The CDR3 runs 14 residues. Germline assignment: CDR1 MDHEN and CDR2 SYDVKM. The V and J ends lost 5 bases and 7 bases respectively, with 12 bases between them. CDR3 sequence: CASSGQRRNSPLHF. The CDR3 DNA sequence: TGTGCCAGCAGTGGACAGAGGAGGAATTCACCCCTCCACTTT.

Written as DNA, the CDR3 is TGTGCCTGGAGGGGAGGACAGAGCTCTGGAAACACCATATATTTT. Protein sequence: CAWRGGQSSGNTIYF. The chain employs TRBV30 and TRBJ1-3, with D maybe TRBD1 (6 bases). This CDR3 is built from 15 residues. V dropped 3 bases and J dropped 0 bases, with 12 bases sitting between them. Germline CDR1 and CDR2: GTSNPN and SVGIG (reference sequence).

The gene calls are TRBV6-1 and TRBJ2-7, with 7 bases aligning to TRBD1. Per the germline V gene, CDR1 is MNHNS and CDR2 is SASEGT. The CDR3 has 13 amino acids. V gave up 2 bases and J gave up 7 bases; unmatched junction bases: 5. The CDR3, as DNA: TGTGCCAGCAGTGAATCGAGGACAGGTGAGCAGTACTTC. Its protein product is CASSESRTGEQYF.

V usage is TRBV11-2 and J usage is TRBJ2-7; D gene unclear. Deletions cut 7 bases from V and 3 bases from J, with 16 bases between. This CDR3 spans 14 amino acids. Germline assignment: CDR1 SGHAT and CDR2 FQNNGV. The CDR3 reads CASTPTVGNYEQYF. DNA of the CDR3: TGTGCCAGCACCCCCACGGTAGGGAACTACGAGCAGTACTTC.

V usage is TRBV5-6 and J usage is TRBJ2-3, with 10 bases that match TRBD2. In germline, CDR1 is SGHDT, CDR2 YYEEEE. V trimming: 0 bases; J trimming: 2 bases; junction bases outside the gene matches: 3. CDR3 length equals 16 residues. This CDR3 is CASSLVAGGPTDTQYF. For the CDR3, the DNA is TGTGCCAGCAGCTTGGTAGCGGGAGGCCCCACAGATACGCAGTATTTT.

This rearrangement joins TRBV7-3 to TRBJ1-1; D unclear. Trimming shortened V by 3 bases and J by 4 bases, and 12 bases separated the two germline ends. Per the germline V gene, CDR1 is SGHTA and CDR2 is FQGTGA. The CDR3 is 14 residues long. The CDR3: CASSFSTSATEAFF. CDR3 bases: TGTGCCAGCAGCTTCTCGACTTCCGCCACTGAAGCTTTCTTT. The variable domain in full, completed from reference TRBV7-3 and TRBJ1-1, reads GAGVSQTPSNKVTEKGKYVELRCDPISGHTALYWYRQSLGQGPEFLIYFQGTGAADDSGLPNDRFFAVRPEGSVSTLKIQRTERGDSAVYLCASSFSTSATEAFFGQGTRLTVV.

The CDR3 here is CSVGRTSGRAGYNEQFF. The CDR3 nucleotides read TGCAGCGTTGGGCGGACTAGCGGGAGGGCGGGTTACAATGAGCAGTTCTTC. This rearrangement joins TRBV29-1 to TRBJ2-1; 15 nucleotides agree with TRBD2. Germline assignment: CDR1 SQVTM and CDR2 ANQGSEA. CDR3 length equals 17 residues. The ends lost 4 bases at V and 4 bases at J; junction bases unmatched: 8.

The chain has TRBV5-6 and TRBJ2-5; 9 nucleotides match TRBD2. Trimming removed 4 bases from V and 5 bases from J; junction bases left unmatched: 12. This CDR3 has 16 residues. CDR1 and CDR2 (germline): SGHDT, YYEEEE. The CDR3 spells CASSPRFSGRGETQYF. The CDR3 coding sequence is TGTGCCAGCAGCCCCCGATTTAGCGGGAGAGGGGAGACCCAGTACTTC.

V is TRBV9 and J is TRBJ2-1; 10 nucleotides match TRBD2. The CDR3 has 15 residues. After removal of 4 bases from V and 1 base from J, the junction contained 2 bases not matched to a gene. Germline V gene data show CDR1 as SGDLS and CDR2 as YYNGEE. The CDR3 nucleotides are TGTGCCAGCAGCAGAGCGGGAGGGTCCTACAATGAGCAGTTCTTC. It specifies CASSRAGGSYNEQFF.

The V and J genes are TRBV11-3 and TRBJ2-7; 7 positions match TRBD2. This CDR3 has 15 amino acids. The ends lost 3 bases at V and 0 bases at J; junction bases unmatched: 5. Looked up from germline, CDR1 is SGHNT and CDR2 is YENEEA. The CDR3 bases are TGTGCCAGCAGCTTGAGCGGGGTGAGCTCCTACGAGCAGTACTTC. Protein: CASSLSGVSSYEQYF.

CDR3 loop: CASSASGGGGDILAFF. The DNA for the CDR3 is TGTGCCAGCAGCGCAAGCGGGGGCGGGGGCGACATTTTGGCTTTCTTT. The chain combines TRBV7-9 with TRBJ1-1, with a weak D call TRBD1 (6 bases). The CDR3 runs to 16 residues. V was trimmed by 5 bases and J by 11 bases, leaving 27 bases between them. Germline V lookup: CDR1 SEHNR, CDR2 FQNEAQ (reference sequence).

This chain links TRBV5-1 with TRBJ2-7; weak D call: TRBD2 (6 bases). This CDR3 has 12 amino acids. V dropped 4 bases and J dropped 5 bases, with 10 bases sitting between them. CDR1 and CDR2 from the germline V gene are SGHRS and YFSETQ. This CDR3 is CASSPGLDEQYF. The DNA of the CDR3 is TGCGCCAGCAGCCCGGGACTGGACGAGCAGTACTTC.

This sequence joins TRBV4-2 and TRBJ2-3; possibly TRBD1 or TRBD2 for D (5 bases each). Trimming took 7 bases from V and 2 from J, leaving 19 bases between them. Germline loops: CDR1 LGHNA, CDR2 YNFKEQ. The CDR3 runs 16 residues. In DNA form, the CDR3 reads TGTGCCAGCAAGCCCACTGGAAGGGGACCCACAGATACGCAGTATTTT. This gives the protein CASKPTGRGPTDTQYF.